This T cell receptor (beta chain) is drawn from a study of T cell responses to AZD1222 COVID-19 vaccine. Assay used: immunoSEQ multiplex PCR; TCRdb lists only in-frame clones, some missing. The data show roughly 150,000 clones, with 92% seen just once and about 3.7% held by the top ten. CDR1 and CDR2 from the germline V gene are SGHRS and YFSETQ. V trimming: 4 bases; J trimming: 7 bases; junction bases outside the gene matches: 8. CDR3 length equals 15 residues. The chain joins TRBV5-1 to TRBJ2-1, with 10 bases that match TRBD1. This TCR was recovered from an adult in good health. The sample was peripheral blood, taken on day 0 of AZD1222 vaccination. CDR3 sequence reads: CASSTPTGGGNEQFF. The CDR3 DNA reads as TGCGCCAGCAGCACCCCGACAGGGGGCGGTAATGAGCAGTTCTTC.